Each of the 5 T cell receptor beta chains below was sequenced from the same sample in a study of shared clonotypes between healthy human individuals. Using immunoSEQ multiplex PCR, the repertoire was profiled, and TCRdb retains in-frame clones only, with some absent. Seen here are roughly 2.5 million clones, more than 80% observed once, and the top ten hold roughly 0.15%. The sequencing sample was made of naive CD4+ T cells sorted from blood. Subset defined: CD45RA+ positively selected. All receptors come from a young man in good health.

This clone was detected only a few times. The V call is TRBV15, the J call TRBJ2-3; 11 nucleotides match TRBD2. V lost 0 bases to trimming and J lost 4 bases; unmatched junction nucleotides: 3. The CDR3 extends over 16 amino acids. CDR1 LNHNV and CDR2 YYDKDF come from the germline V gene (reference sequence). CDR3 in amino acids: CATSRDIAGGADTQYF. CDR3 coding DNA: TGTGCCACCAGCAGAGATATAGCGGGGGGGGCAGATACGCAGTATTTT.

The chain uses TRBV7-8 and TRBJ2-7; D is unclear. Germline V gene data show CDR1 as SGHVS and CDR2 as FQNEAQ. CDR3 length: 16 amino acids. Trimming took 6 bases from V and 6 from J, leaving 24 bases between them. The CDR3 loop is CASSLEARSVSLEQYF. The DNA for the CDR3 is TGTGCCAGCAGTCTCGAAGCCCGGAGCGTGTCACTCGAGCAGTACTTC.

In DNA, the CDR3 is TGTGCCACCAGCAGAGATCATACGGAACAAAAGAACACCATATATTTT. Translated, it gives CATSRDHTEQKNTIYF. The J gene is TRBJ1-3, the V gene TRBV15; D remains ambiguous. V was pared by 0 bases and J by 7 bases, with 16 bases between. The length of the CDR3 is 16 residues. Germline V gene lookup returns CDR1 LNHNV and CDR2 YYDKDF (reference sequence).

This clone occurred a few times. One end of the junction fails to match germline, which may point to a read error. This chain joins TRBV25-1 and TRBJ1-4, with D perhaps TRBD1 (5 bases). Germline CDR1 is MGHDK and CDR2 is SYGVNS. The length of the CDR3 is 12 residues. CDR3: CASSPRDGPPVF. CDR3 DNA sequence: TGTGCCAGCAGCCCCCGGGACGGACCGCCCGTGTTT. Combining the CDR3 with reference TRBV25-1 and TRBJ1-4 gives the whole variable domain EADIYQTPRYLVIGTGKKITLECSQTMGHDKMYWYQQDPGMELHLIHYSYGVNSTEKGDLSSESTVSRIRTEHFPLTLESARPSHTSQYLCASSPRDGPPVFGSGTQLSVL.

The chain uses TRBV28 and TRBJ2-5, with D maybe TRBD2 (7 bases). The germline V gene has CDR1 MDHEN and CDR2 SYDVKM. Trimming removed 8 bases at V and 5 bases at J, with 21 bases between. The CDR3 has 15 amino acids. The CDR3 DNA is TGTGCCAGCTCAGAGGGGGGGGCCCTGAGCGAGACCCAGTACTTC. This encodes CASSEGGALSETQYF.